The rows below give T cell receptor beta chains drawn from one sample of a study of OX40 agonist ivuxolimab in advanced cancers. The method was immunoSEQ multiplex PCR; TCRdb's version includes in-frame clones alone and lacks a portion of them. Of approximately 76,000 clones in the sample, roughly nine tenths were seen once. Specimen: CD4+ or CD8+ T cells sorted from blood, collected in a trial of the OX40 agonist ivuxolimab. These receptors originate from an adult with an advanced solid tumor such as melanoma, head and neck, liver or kidney cancer. CDR3s include the opening cysteine and the closing phenylalanine or tryptophan. D genes are given only for firm matches. Clone size is stated in some rows and not others, as once, few, many or a class when expanded.

v_call,j_call,d_call,clone_size,cdr3_aa,cdr3_nt
TRBV21-1,TRBJ1-1,-,-,CASSNGIGTEAFF,TGTGCCAGCAGCAATGGGATAGGCACTGAAGCTTTCTTT
TRBV27,TRBJ1-2,TRBD1,-,CASSFGTAYGYTF,TGTGCCAGCAGTTTCGGGACAGCCTATGGCTACACCTTC
TRBV4-2,TRBJ1-1,-,-,CASSHSNGQGYEAFF,TGTGCCAGCAGCCATTCAAACGGGCAGGGGTATGAAGCTTTCTTT
TRBV11-2,TRBJ2-7,-,-,CASSLDWTDLYEQYF,TGTGCCAGCAGCTTAGACTGGACAGACCTCTACGAGCAGTACTTC
TRBV6-8,TRBJ2-2,-,-,CASSVPGELFF,TGTGCCAGCAGTGTCCCCGGGGAGCTGTTTTTT
TRBV29-1,TRBJ2-3,-,-,CSGQRGEDTQYF,TGCAGCGGGCAGAGGGGAGAAGATACGCAGTATTTT
TRBV5-4,TRBJ2-5,-,-,CASSLQPEGRETQYF,TGTGCCAGCAGCTTGCAACCAGAGGGTAGGGAGACCCAGTACTTC
TRBV13,TRBJ1-1,-,-,CASSQRGTEAFF,TGTGCCAGCAGCCAACGGGGCACTGAAGCTTTCTTT
TRBV7-2,TRBJ1-4,-,-,CASSRGDSKREKLFF,TGTGCCAGCAGCCGAGGGGACTCAAAGCGGGAAAAACTGTTTTTT
TRBV6-5,TRBJ2-7,-,once,CASSYYGDNSYEQYF,TGTGCCAGCAGTTACTACGGGGATAACTCCTACGAGCAGTACTTC
TRBV29-1,TRBJ2-7,-,-,CSVEGGSNYEQYF,TGCAGCGTTGAAGGGGGCTCTAACTACGAGCAGTACTTC
TRBV4-3,TRBJ2-7,TRBD1,-,CASSHTGGQGVEQYF,TGCGCCAGCAGTCACACCGGAGGACAGGGGGTCGAGCAGTACTTC
TRBV5-6,TRBJ2-6,TRBD1,-,CASSSYTGGAWYGANVLTF,TGTGCCAGCAGCTCCTATACAGGGGGCGCTTGGTATGGGGCCAACGTCCTGACTTTC
TRBV7-9,TRBJ1-1,-,-,CASTSPLRTEAFF,TGTGCCAGTACCAGCCCTCTCCGCACTGAAGCTTTCTTT
TRBV4-1,TRBJ2-7,-,-,CASSHGGPAYEQYF,TGCGCCAGCAGCCATGGGGGGCCAGCCTACGAGCAGTACTTC
TRBV5-4,TRBJ1-1,-,-,CASSLDGTTNTEAFF,TGTGCCAGCAGCTTGGATGGGACAACGAACACTGAAGCTTTCTTT
TRBV11-2,TRBJ2-5,-,-,CASSLDLGGLETQYF,TGTGCCAGCAGCTTAGATCTAGGGGGGCTAGAGACCCAGTACTTC
TRBV4-1,TRBJ2-7,TRBD1,-,CASSPGTGSYEQYF,TGCGCCAGCAGCCCAGGGACAGGGTCCTACGAGCAGTACTTC
TRBV12-5,TRBJ1-5,-,-,CASGLVFNQPQHF,TGTGCTAGTGGTTTGGTGTTCAATCAGCCCCAGCATTTT
TRBV19,TRBJ2-7,-,-,CASSIDAGGHYEQYF,TGTGCCAGTAGTATAGACGCCGGGGGCCACTACGAGCAGTACTTC
TRBV12-5,TRBJ2-5,-,-,CASSEGTETQYF,TGTGCTAGTTCGGAGGGCACAGAGACCCAGTACTTC
TRBV11-1,TRBJ2-5,TRBD2,once,CASSLSGTQETQYF,TGTGCCAGCAGCTTGAGCGGGACCCAAGAGACCCAGTACTTC
TRBV7-2,TRBJ1-5,TRBD1,-,CASSSGQGASRFINQPQHF,TGTGCCAGCAGCTCAGGACAGGGAGCCTCCCGGTTTATCAATCAGCCCCAGCATTTT
TRBV27,TRBJ2-7,TRBD2,-,CASSFLSGAHSYEQYF,TGTGCCAGCAGCTTCCTTAGCGGGGCGCACTCCTACGAGCAGTACTTC
TRBV9,TRBJ2-3,TRBD2,-,CASSVGGGATDTQYF,TGTGCCAGCAGCGTAGGCGGGGGGGCTACAGATACGCAGTATTTT
TRBV6-5,TRBJ1-1,TRBD1,-,CASRRQGYDTEAFF,TGTGCCAGCAGACGACAGGGGTATGACACTGAAGCTTTCTTT
TRBV9,TRBJ1-2,-,-,CASSWEYGYGYTF,TGTGCCAGCAGCTGGGAATATGGCTATGGCTACACCTTC